Presented here are 26 T cell receptor beta chains from one specimen sequenced in a study of T cells in Graves' hyperthyroidism and ophthalmopathy. The source material, RNA transcripts, was used to amplify TCR beta CDR3 regions. HTBI primers were employed in a first-round RT-PCR of the TCR CDR3. TCRdb re-called the multiplex PCR reads with MiXCR, one entry per CDR3 protein. Of 150,000 to 200,000 distinct CDR3 sequences in the sample, over 15% were seen once. The sequenced material came from blood. The source of these receptors is a woman in her fifties or sixties with Graves' hyperthyroidism.

This clonotype has more than one count but fewer than ten. This chain uses TRBV3-1 with TRBJ2-7; 9 nucleotides agree with TRBD1. Trimming removed 6 bases from V and 4 bases from J; junction bases left unmatched: 7. Germline V gives CDR1 LGHDT, CDR2 YNNKEL (reference sequence). CDR3 length: 14 residues. CDR3 protein: CASRQSGQGYEQYF. CDR3 nucleotides: TGTGCCAGCAGGCAGTCGGGACAGGGATACGAGCAGTACTTC.

This clonotype was detected many times. The V gene is TRBV10-2, the J gene TRBJ1-1; TRBD1 matches 7 bases. The ends lost 6 bases at V and 6 bases at J; junction bases unmatched: 4. This CDR3 is 12 amino acids long. Germline assignment: CDR1 WSHSY and CDR2 SAAADI. CDR3 DNA sequence: TGCGCCAGCAGGGAGGGGGCTGCTGAAGCTTTCTTT. Translating it yields CASREGAAEAFF.

Points on this clonotype: It may be a read error: a sequence one base away is much more abundant. The chain employs TRBV4-1 and TRBJ2-7; D might be TRBD1 (5 bases). Germline loops: CDR1 MGHRA, CDR2 YSYEKL. The V and J ends lost 0 bases and 6 bases respectively, with 15 bases between them. The length of the CDR3 is 15 residues. DNA of the CDR3: TGCGCCAGCAGCCAAGAAGCAGGGATGAGCTGCGAGCAGTACTTC. Translated, it gives CASSQEAGMSCEQYF.

This clonotype has at least ten counts. V is TRBV27 and J is TRBJ2-2; 7 nucleotides match TRBD2. The germline V gene encodes CDR1 MNHEY and CDR2 SMNVEV (reference sequence). The J segment lost 9 bases and the V segment lost 4 bases, leaving 17 bases of the junction unmatched. The CDR3 is made up of 17 amino acids. DNA for the CDR3: TGTGCCAGCAGTTACGCCGGCGGGCGGGGGACCCACCGGGAGCTGTTTTTT. Its protein product is CASSYAGGRGTHRELFF.

At least ten counts were recorded for this clonotype. J is TRBJ1-3 and V is TRBV15; 7 nucleotides match TRBD1. This CDR3 region has 15 residues. Trimming cost V 3 bases and J 2 bases; bases outside gene matches: 4. The germline CDR1 and CDR2 sequences are LNHNV and YYDKDF (reference sequence). DNA of the CDR3: TGTGCCACCAGCAGTAACAGGGGCCCTGGAAACACCATATATTTT. Its translation is CATSSNRGPGNTIYF.

V and J are TRBV7-4 and TRBJ1-1, with 9 bases matching TRBD1. The CDR3 runs 16 residues. Germline-derived CDR1 and CDR2 are SGHVT and SQSDAQ. V shed 5 bases, J shed 5 bases, and the junction held 12 bases outside the gene matches. The chain's CDR3 is CASSPWGDREVTEAFF. In DNA, the CDR3 is TGTGCCAGCAGCCCTTGGGGGGACAGGGAGGTTACTGAAGCTTTCTTT.

Ten or more counts support this clonotype. V gene TRBV15 combines with J gene TRBJ1-3; no firm D call. V gave up 4 bases and J gave up 1 base, with 5 bases separating them. Germline CDR1 and CDR2: LNHNV and YYDKDF (reference sequence). CDR3 size: 13 residues. The CDR3 reads CATSTYSGNTIYF. DNA for the CDR3: TGTGCCACCAGCACTTATTCTGGAAACACCATATATTTT.

This rearrangement joins TRBV5-1 to TRBJ2-2; D uncertain. The CDR3 is 13 residues long. V was pared by 3 bases and J by 4 bases, with 7 bases between. Germline-derived CDR1 and CDR2 are SGHRS and YFSETQ. CDR3 region: CASSYDRTGELFF. The CDR3 DNA is TGCGCCAGCAGCTATGACCGCACCGGGGAGCTGTTTTTT.

This clonotype was picked up many times. This sequence joins TRBV6-2 or TRBV6-3 and TRBJ1-1; a weak D match, TRBD1 (6 bases). In germline, CDR1 is MNHEY, CDR2 SVGEGT. The CDR3 consists of 15 residues. Trimming left V 1 base short and J 4 bases short, with 13 bases between. The CDR3 nucleotides are TGTGCCAGCAGTTACTTAGGGGGAAGGGTCACTGAAGCTTTCTTT. Its protein is CASSYLGGRVTEAFF.

This clonotype was counted a few times. The chain uses TRBV7-6 and TRBJ2-2; tentatively, D is TRBD1 (6 bases). V was pared by 5 bases and J by 6 bases, with 13 bases between. The CDR3 is made up of 14 amino acids. CDR1 and CDR2 from the germline V gene are SGHVS and FNYEAQ. CDR3 nucleotides: TGTGCCAGCAGCCAATACAGGGAACCCGGGGAGCTGTTTTTT. Translating gives CASSQYREPGELFF.

This clonotype was found many times. Here the CDR3 reads CASRTGANVLTF. The DNA of the CDR3 is TGTGCTAGCCGAACTGGGGCCAACGTCCTGACTTTC. The chain joins TRBV5-6 to TRBJ2-6; no definite D call. CDR3 length: 12 residues. CDR1 SGHDT and CDR2 YYEEEE come from the germline V gene.

This clonotype was detected many times. The chain links TRBV6-5 to TRBJ2-3; unclear D gene. The V and J ends lost 2 bases and 0 bases respectively, with 6 bases between them. Looked up from germline, CDR1 is MNHEY and CDR2 is SVGAGI. The CDR3 has 14 amino acids. The CDR3 loop reads CASSYERSTDTQYF. In DNA, the CDR3 is TGTGCCAGCAGTTACGAGCGAAGCACAGATACGCAGTATTTT.

The genes are TRBV7-9 and TRBJ2-5; either TRBD1 or TRBD2 may fit D (5 bases each). Per germline, CDR1 SEHNR and CDR2 FQNEAQ (reference sequence). Trimming cost V 3 bases and J 5 bases, with 10 bases left between them. The CDR3 runs to 13 residues. The CDR3 loop reads CASSFPREETQYF. In nucleotides, the CDR3 is TGTGCCAGCAGCTTTCCCAGGGAGGAGACCCAGTACTTC.

This clonotype was counted many times. The rearrangement links TRBV7-2 to TRBJ2-3; 8 bases map to TRBD2. CDR1 is SGHTA, CDR2 FQGNSA, per germline. The junction had 15 bases not matched to a gene; V was cut back by 2 bases and J by 5 bases. CDR3 length equals 18 residues. The CDR3 DNA reads TGTGCCAGCAGCTTATTGGATTCGGGGGGGGAGGCGGGAGATACGCAGTATTTT. Amino acids: CASSLLDSGGEAGDTQYF.

This clonotype was seen many times. This chain uses TRBV6-1 with TRBJ1-1, with a possible D match to TRBD1 (5 bases). V was pared by 6 bases and J by 1 base, with 9 bases between. CDR1 and CDR2 (germline): MNHNS, SASEGT. The CDR3 consists of 13 residues. DNA for the CDR3: TGTGCCAGCAGGCGGGGGGGGAACACTGAAGCTTTCTTT. Its translation: CASRRGGNTEAFF.

This clonotype has a count of ten or more. The chain carries TRBV11-2 and TRBJ1-5; D uncertain. Germline values: CDR1 SGHAT, CDR2 FQNNGV. The CDR3 loop spans 14 amino acids. V was trimmed by 2 bases and J by 4 bases, leaving 9 bases between them. The CDR3, as DNA: TGTGCCAGCAGCTTAACGGACCTTAATCAGCCCCAGCATTTT. It specifies CASSLTDLNQPQHF.

The chain uses TRBV7-2 and TRBJ2-7; no reliable D call. Germline V CDR1 and CDR2: SGHTA, FQGNSA. Between the trimmed V and J ends, which lost 4 bases and 7 bases, there was a span of 8 bases. The CDR3 totals 11 residues. Here the CDR3 DNA reads TGTGCCAGCAGCTCCCTGCTGGAGCAGTACTTC. This sequence encodes CASSSLLEQYF.

This clonotype was seen more than once but under ten times. The rearrangement joins TRBV6-2 or TRBV6-3 to TRBJ1-6; D is unresolved. CDR1 and CDR2 (germline): MNHEY, SVGEGT. V was shortened by 4 bases and J by 0 bases, with 7 bases between the two germline ends. This CDR3 comprises 15 residues. The CDR3 loop reads CASSSLSSYNSPLHF. The CDR3 region has the DNA TGTGCCAGCAGTTCGTTGAGCTCCTATAATTCACCCCTCCACTTT.

There are many counts of this clonotype. The chain is built from TRBV7-2 and TRBJ1-1; D is ambiguous. From germline, CDR1 is SGHTA and CDR2 FQGNSA. The germline V and J ends were trimmed by 0 bases and 0 bases, with 5 bases remaining between them. The CDR3 loop spans 14 amino acids. CDR3 residues: CASSLAQVNTEAFF. The CDR3 bases are TGTGCCAGCAGCTTAGCTCAGGTGAACACTGAAGCTTTCTTT.

The table lists this clonotype with many counts. This chain connects TRBV11-2 to TRBJ1-1; tentative D call: TRBD1 (6 bases). Germline-derived CDR1 and CDR2 are SGHAT and FQNNGV. The V end lost 6 bases, the J end lost 1 base, and 12 bases lay between the germline ends. The CDR3 has 14 amino acids. CDR3 in amino acids: CASSPQTGNTEAFF. The CDR3 DNA reads as TGTGCCAGCAGTCCTCAGACAGGGAACACTGAAGCTTTCTTT.

This clonotype was seen many times. The gene calls are TRBV11-2 and TRBJ2-7, with 8 bases matching TRBD1. V shed 3 bases, J shed 4 bases, and the junction held 8 bases outside the gene matches. This CDR3 has 15 residues. Germline V CDR1 and CDR2: SGHAT, FQNNGV. CDR3 sequence (DNA): TGTGCCAGCAGCTTTAGGCCAGGGGGCGGGTACGAGCAGTACTTC. Translating gives CASSFRPGGGYEQYF.

The V and J genes are TRBV5-1 and TRBJ2-5; TRBD2 is a possible D gene (5 bases). Trimming removed 0 bases from V and 5 bases from J, with 14 bases in between. The germline V gene has CDR1 SGHRS and CDR2 YFSETQ. This CDR3 spans 15 amino acids. The CDR3 loop is CASSLELGSPETQYF. In DNA, the CDR3 is TGCGCCAGCAGCTTGGAACTAGGGAGTCCGGAGACCCAGTACTTC.

This clonotype was counted ten times or more. V gene TRBV6-6 combines with J gene TRBJ2-3, with D perhaps given as TRBD1 or TRBD2 (5 bases each). This CDR3 has 13 residues. Looked up from germline, CDR1 is MNHNY and CDR2 is SVGAGI (reference sequence). Deletions cut 0 bases from V and 4 bases from J, with 5 bases between. CDR3 nucleotide sequence: TGTGCCAGCAGTTACTCGGGACCAGATACGCAGTATTTT. Amino acid sequence: CASSYSGPDTQYF.

This clonotype has at least ten counts. The chain is built from TRBV6-1 and TRBJ1-5; D is undetermined. Trimming stripped 11 bases from V and 1 base from J, with 18 bases between. The CDR3 has 15 amino acids. CDR1 is MNHNS and CDR2 is SASEGT in the germline V gene. The CDR3 reads CAVALGRTSNQPQHF. The CDR3 bases are TGTGCCGTGGCTTTGGGCAGGACGAGCAATCAGCCCCAGCATTTT.

This clonotype has at least ten counts. The rearrangement links TRBV5-8 to TRBJ1-1, with 7 bases aligning to TRBD1. The CDR3 runs 14 residues. The germline V gene has CDR1 SGHTS and CDR2 YDEGEE. The J segment lost 5 bases and the V segment lost 0 bases, leaving 4 bases of the junction unmatched. CDR3 amino acids: CASSLDRGDTEAFF. CDR3 in DNA: TGTGCCAGCAGCTTGGACAGGGGAGATACTGAAGCTTTCTTT.

V is TRBV5-8 and J is TRBJ1-6, with D unresolved. This CDR3 is built from 10 residues. V lost 3 bases and J 16 bases, leaving 8 bases between the germline ends. Germline-derived CDR1 and CDR2 are SGHTS and YDEGEE. As DNA, the CDR3 is TGTGCCAGCAGCTGGGAAACGCTCCACTTT. Translation: CASSWETLHF. Drawing the rest from reference TRBV5-8 and TRBJ1-6, the complete variable domain is EAGVTQSPTHLIKTRGQQATLRCSPISGHTSVYWYQQALGLGLQFLLWYDEGEERNRGNFPPRFSGRQFPNYSSELNVNALELEDSALYLCASSWETLHFGNGTRLTVT.